These 18 T cell receptor beta chains originate from one sample sequenced in a study of T-cell reconstitution after alpha-beta-depleted transplantation in children. Study conclusions and caveats: T-cell numbers and diversity one year post-transplant derived largely from freshly generated T cells.

Construction of the TCRbeta library involved unique molecular identifiers. TCRdb redid the calling of the PCR reads with MiXCR, one entry per CDR3 protein. The table records fewer than 350,000 distinct CDR3 sequences, approximately 7.3% of them present only once. The antigens for these receptors are not known. Here the sequenced sample was peripheral blood, taken 360 days after TCRalphabeta/CD19-depleted stem cell transplant. These receptors were obtained from a female patient aged 2 to 10 who had a stem cell transplant for Fanconi anemia, so the T cells may come from the graft donor.

This clonotype occurred many times. The chain is built from TRBV5-1 and TRBJ2-4; a weak D match, TRBD1 (6 bases). CDR1 is SGHRS, CDR2 YFSETQ, per germline. V was cut by 6 bases and J by 0 bases, with 7 bases left in between. CDR3 length: 13 residues. Here the CDR3 reads CASTGEAKNIQYF. The DNA of the CDR3 is TGCGCCAGCACAGGGGAAGCCAAAAACATTCAGTACTTC.

In this sample, this clonotype turned up many times. The genes are TRBV4-3 and TRBJ1-2; D is undetermined. The V end was cut by 2 bases, the J end by 2 bases, with 12 bases between. This CDR3 is 15 amino acids long. CDR1 and CDR2 (germline): LGHNA, YSLEER. CDR3: CASSQFFEANYGYTF. CDR3 nucleotides: TGCGCCAGCAGCCAATTTTTTGAGGCGAACTATGGCTACACCTTC.

CDR3 in amino acids: CSAPRYQGRGSTDTQYF. The CDR3, as DNA: TGCAGTGCCCCTCGGTATCAAGGCAGGGGTAGTACAGATACGCAGTATTTT. The chain has TRBV20-1 and TRBJ2-3; weak D call: TRBD1 (6 bases). This CDR3 has 17 residues. The germline CDR1 and CDR2 sequences are DFQATT and SNEGSKA (reference sequence). Trimming cost V 6 bases and J 3 bases, with 25 bases left between them.

At least ten counts were recorded for this clonotype. This chain links TRBV20-1 with TRBJ2-7, with D maybe TRBD2 (5 bases). V lost 3 bases to trimming and J lost 3 bases, with 15 bases between them. Germline V gene lookup returns CDR1 DFQATT and CDR2 SNEGSKA (reference sequence). The CDR3 runs to 14 residues. The CDR3 protein is CSARARGELYEQYF. CDR3 bases: TGCAGTGCTAGGGCTCGGGGAGAGCTCTACGAGCAGTACTTC.

The sample holds many counts of this clonotype. V and J are TRBV4-3 and TRBJ2-1, with D possibly called TRBD1 or TRBD2 (5 bases each). V lost 1 base to trimming and J lost 5 bases, with 12 bases between them. This CDR3 region has 15 residues. The germline gives CDR1 LGHNA, CDR2 YSLEER. CDR3 residues: CASSQGQRVDNEQFF. CDR3 nucleotide sequence: TGCGCCAGCAGCCAAGGACAGAGGGTGGACAATGAGCAGTTCTTC.

The rearrangement links TRBV5-1 to TRBJ2-1; 8 bases align to TRBD2. Germline CDR1 and CDR2: SGHRS and YFSETQ. After removal of 0 bases from V and 6 bases from J, the junction contained 8 bases not matched to a gene. The CDR3 spans 16 residues. The CDR3 region is CASSLDLRGGRNEQFF. The CDR3 DNA sequence: TGCGCCAGCAGCTTGGATTTACGGGGGGGCCGCAATGAGCAGTTCTTC.

This clonotype appeared many times. The gene calls are TRBV20-1 and TRBJ2-1, with 9 bases matching TRBD2. The V and J ends lost 0 bases and 2 bases, in that order; junction bases with no gene match: 5. The CDR3 has 16 residues. Germline-derived CDR1 and CDR2 are DFQATT and SNEGSKA (reference sequence). CDR3: CSARDLGTSPYNEQFF. CDR3 in DNA: TGCAGTGCTAGAGATTTAGGGACTAGCCCCTACAATGAGCAGTTCTTC.

This clonotype was counted ten times or more. The rearrangement uses TRBV6-2 or TRBV6-3 and TRBJ2-1; TRBD2 agrees at 9 bases. The CDR3 contains 15 residues. Germline V CDR1 and CDR2: MNHEY, SVGEGT. This CDR3 is CASGLAGGRYNEQFF. CDR3 sequence (DNA): TGTGCGAGCGGCCTGGCGGGAGGGAGGTACAATGAGCAGTTCTTC.

This clonotype appeared many times. The chain has TRBV6-1 and TRBJ2-7; TRBD2 might be the D (5 bases). The V and J ends lost 7 bases and 5 bases respectively, with 15 bases between them. The CDR3 totals 13 residues. Germline V gives CDR1 MNHNS, CDR2 SASEGT. The CDR3: CASTSPGIHEQYF. The CDR3 DNA follows: TGTGCCAGCACCTCACCCGGGATCCACGAGCAGTACTTC.

The chain recombines TRBV20-1 with TRBJ1-6, with D tentatively TRBD1 (6 bases). V was pared by 1 base and J by 7 bases, with 17 bases between. The germline V gene encodes CDR1 DFQATT and CDR2 SNEGSKA (reference sequence). The CDR3 contains 16 residues. The CDR3 region is CSARGIRGAGNSPLHF. CDR3 coding DNA: TGCAGTGCTAGAGGGATAAGGGGGGCGGGCAATTCACCCCTCCACTTT.

At least ten counts were recorded for this clonotype. This sequence joins TRBV29-1 and TRBJ2-7; 7 bases fit TRBD1. Trimming took 5 bases from V and 2 from J; bases not matched to a gene: 3. The CDR3 runs to 12 residues. Looked up from germline, CDR1 is SQVTM and CDR2 is ANQGSEA. The CDR3 DNA is TGCAGCGTTTGGGACAGAACCTACGAGCAGTACTTC. Its protein product is CSVWDRTYEQYF.

The gene calls are TRBV7-9 and TRBJ1-6; weak D call: TRBD1 (5 bases). V lost 5 bases, J lost 4 bases, and 9 bases lay in between. Germline CDR1 and CDR2: SEHNR and FQNEAQ (reference sequence). The CDR3 totals 14 residues. In DNA, the CDR3 is TGTGCCAGCAGCCTCAGGGAATATAATTCACCCCTCCACTTT. Its protein is CASSLREYNSPLHF.

There are many counts of this clonotype. The chain has TRBV7-2 and TRBJ2-3; TRBD1 aligns across 7 bases. The CDR3 totals 15 residues. Germline V gene sequence: CDR1 SGHTA, CDR2 FQGNSA. The V and J ends lost 5 bases and 5 bases, in that order; junction bases with no gene match: 10. The CDR3 DNA sequence: TGTGCCAGCAGCCGTCCCGGGACAGTCGTAGATACGCAGTATTTT. Translating gives CASSRPGTVVDTQYF. Full variable domain (rest looked up from reference TRBV7-2 and TRBJ2-3): GAGVSQSPSNKVTEKGKDVELRCDPISGHTALYWYRQSLGQGLEFLIYFQGNSAPDKSGLPSDRFSAERTGGSVSTLTIQRTQQEDSAVYLCASSRPGTVVDTQYFGPGTRLTVL.

The chain has TRBV5-1 and TRBJ2-7; TRBD2 matches at 8 bases. Germline trimming cut 4 bases from V and 1 base from J; bases unmatched to any gene: 10. The CDR3 length is 16 residues. Germline loops: CDR1 SGHRS, CDR2 YFSETQ. The CDR3 loop reads CASSPGGGLGSYEQYV. CDR3 nucleotides: TGCGCCAGCAGCCCCGGGGGGGGGCTCGGATCCTACGAGCAGTACGTC.

Only a few counts were recorded for this clonotype. This chain uses TRBV3-1 with TRBJ2-2; tentatively, D is TRBD1 (8 bases). Germline-derived CDR1 and CDR2 are LGHDT and YNNKEL (reference sequence). The ends were cut back, 4 bases at V and 2 bases at J, with 17 bases in the middle. The CDR3 loop spans 17 amino acids. Here the CDR3 DNA reads TGTGCCAGCAGCCCTGACAGGGGCGGGGGAAACACCGGGGAGCTGTTTTTT. Protein: CASSPDRGGGNTGELFF.

This clonotype was counted at least ten times. The gene calls are TRBV6-5 and TRBJ2-7; D gene unclear. The V end was cut by 2 bases, the J end by 2 bases, with 13 bases between. Germline V gene data show CDR1 as MNHEY and CDR2 as SVGAGI. This CDR3 contains 15 residues. The CDR3 sequence is CASSYVRSLPYEQYF. The CDR3 DNA reads TGTGCCAGCAGTTACGTGCGATCCCTCCCCTACGAGCAGTACTTC.

This clonotype was recorded at least ten times. CDR3: CASSLGFDRYHPYEQYF. The CDR3 DNA sequence: TGTGCCAGCAGCTTAGGATTCGACAGATACCACCCCTACGAGCAGTACTTC. The J gene is TRBJ2-7, the V gene TRBV7-9; D possibly corresponds to TRBD1 (5 bases). From germline, CDR1 is SEHNR and CDR2 FQNEAQ (reference sequence). The CDR3 covers 17 residues. Trimming removed 1 base from V and 2 bases from J, with 18 bases in between.

The gene calls are TRBV12-3 or TRBV12-4 and TRBJ1-2; D is unresolved. This CDR3 is built from 15 residues. V was trimmed by 6 bases and J by 0 bases, leaving 14 bases between them. CDR3 residues: CASSLSRIPNYGYTF. Here the CDR3 DNA reads TGTGCCAGCAGCCTCTCCCGGATTCCTAACTATGGCTACACCTTC.